Listed below are T cell receptor beta chains from one sample, sequenced in a study of blood T cell repertoires in COVID-19. TCRdb keeps only in-frame clones here, not all; method: immunoSEQ multiplex PCR. The repertoire consists of fewer than 250,000 clones, with 70% to 90% occurring once and the leading ten covering 10% to 12%. Sequenced: PBMCs or T cells enriched from blood (not recorded which). All receptors derive from a man between 25 and 39 years old who had recovered from COVID-19. Both conserved end residues are part of each CDR3. The D gene is left open where the match is weak. Size is stated for part of the rows, as once, few or many counts, or as a class when the clone is expanded.

>TRBJ1-2|.|.|TRBV7-9
TGTGCCAGCACCTTCGGCGAGGGAAGCTATGGCTACACCTTC
CASTFGEGSYGYTF
>TRBJ2-1|.|TRBD2|TRBV27
TGTGCCAGCAGAGAGGAACTAGCGGGGGGTTACGATGAGCAGTTCTTC
CASREELAGGYDEQFF
>TRBJ2-1|.|TRBD2|TRBV11-3
TGTGCCAGCAGCTTAGCGGCTAGCGGGGGCCACAATGAGCAGTTCTTC
CASSLAASGGHNEQFF
>TRBJ1-6|.|TRBD1|TRBV9
TGTGCCAGCAGCGCACAGGGGCCAAGCTCACCCCTCCACTTT
CASSAQGPSSPLHF
>TRBJ1-2|.|.|TRBV11-2
TGTGCCAGCAGCTTACCGACCGGGACAAGATCCTATGGCTACACCTTC
CASSLPTGTRSYGYTF
>TRBJ2-7|.|.|TRBV4-1
TGCGCCAGCAGCCAATTTAGGCAGGGCCTCTACGAGCAGTACTTC
CASSQFRQGLYEQYF
>TRBJ1-1|.|TRBD1|TRBV7-8
TGTGCCAGCAGCATCGACAGGGGGCGGCAGACTGAAGCTTTCTTT
CASSIDRGRQTEAFF
>TRBJ2-7|.|.|TRBV12-3/TRBV12-4
TGTGCCAGCAGTTTAGGGCCAGTCCTGTACTTC
CASSLGPVLYF
>TRBJ1-1|.|TRBD1|TRBV28
TGTGCCAGCAGTTTCGGGCCGAGGGCAGGGGGAAACACTGAAGCTTTCTTT
CASSFGPRAGGNTEAFF
>TRBJ1-1|once|TRBD1|TRBV28
TGTGCCAGCAGTTTTACTGGACAGGGTTCGAACACTGAAGCTTTCTTT
CASSFTGQGSNTEAFF
>TRBJ2-3|.|.|TRBV11-2
TGTGCCAGCAGCTTAGTCGGAGGGTTCGGCACAGATACGCAGTATTTT
CASSLVGGFGTDTQYF
>TRBJ1-2|.|TRBD1|TRBV19
TGTGCCAGTAAGGAGGGGGACAGGGGGAGAGCAAACTATGGCTACACCTTC
CASKEGDRGRANYGYTF
>TRBJ2-3|.|TRBD2|TRBV5-4
TGTGCCAGCAGCTACGCCCGGGGGGGATCTGGCACAGATACGCAGTATTTT
CASSYARGGSGTDTQYF
>TRBJ1-1|.|.|TRBV7-2
TGTGCCAGCAGCCCTCAATCGACAGTAGAAGCTTTCTTT
CASSPQSTVEAFF
>TRBJ2-7|.|TRBD1|TRBV2
TGTGCCAGCAGTGAGCAACCGGGACAGATTTACGAGCAGTACTTC
CASSEQPGQIYEQYF
>TRBJ1-2|.|.|TRBV6-5
TGTGCCAGGGGGGACAAAGAGCACTATGGCTACACCTTC
CARGDKEHYGYTF
>TRBJ2-7|once|.|TRBV4-1
TGCGCCAGCAGCCAAGCGGGATTCTACGAGCAGTACTTC
CASSQAGFYEQYF
>TRBJ1-1|.|.|TRBV18
TGTGCCAGCTCACTCAGTACCGATGAAGCTTTCTTT
CASSLSTDEAFF
>TRBJ1-5|.|.|TRBV19
TGTGCCAGTAGTGAATCAGGGAATAGCAATCAGCCCCAGCATTTT
CASSESGNSNQPQHF
>TRBJ1-6|.|.|TRBV30
TGTGCCTGGAGTGTACAAGGTCTCTTGGGCGGGGGGGAATTAATTCACCCCCTCCACTTT
CAWSVQGLLGGGELIHPLHF
>TRBJ1-4|.|.|TRBV7-6
TGTGCCAGCAGCTTAGAACGGGTCCGCGATGAAAAACTGTTTTTT
CASSLERVRDEKLFF
>TRBJ2-1|.|.|TRBV3-1/TRBV3-2
TGTGCCAGCAGCCAAGATCAGGTAGCGCCTAACAACAATGAGCAGTTCTTC
CASSQDQVAPNNNEQFF
>TRBJ2-7|.|TRBD2|TRBV5-1
TGCGCCAGCAGCCCGGGACTAGCGGGGTCCTACGAGCAGTACTTC
CASSPGLAGSYEQYF
>TRBJ2-3|.|.|TRBV27
TGTGCCAGCAGGCGAACAGATACGCAGTATTTT
CASRRTDTQYF
>TRBJ2-6|.|.|TRBV3-1/TRBV3-2
TGTGCCAGTCAGTTCTCTGGGGCCAACGTCCTGACTTTC
CASQFSGANVLTF
>TRBJ2-5|.|TRBD1|TRBV12-5
TGTGCTAGTGGTTTACTTGGGGCAGGGGGCCAAGAGACCCAGTACTTC
CASGLLGAGGQETQYF
>TRBJ2-7|.|.|TRBV27
TGTGCCAGCAGTTTAGGAGGGGACTACGAGCAGTACTTC
CASSLGGDYEQYF
>TRBJ1-1|.|.|TRBV12-3/TRBV12-4
TGTGCCAGCAGTTTTCGGAACACTGAAGCTTTCTTT
CASSFRNTEAFF
>TRBJ1-2|once|.|TRBV18
TGTGCCAGCTCACCACGGGAGGAGACACTCTATGGCTACACCTTC
CASSPREETLYGYTF
>TRBJ1-3|.|.|TRBV21-1
TGTGCCAGCAGCAAAGAGGGGACAGGACCCTCCTCTGGAAACACCATATATTTT
CASSKEGTGPSSGNTIYF
>TRBJ1-2|.|.|TRBV6-5
TGTGCCAGCAGTCCGGACACATTCTATGGCTACACCTTC
CASSPDTFYGYTF
>TRBJ1-1|.|.|TRBV15
TGTGCCACCGGCACAGGGTCGGGCACTGAAGCTTTCTTT
CATGTGSGTEAFF
>TRBJ2-5|.|TRBD2|TRBV19
TGTGCCAGTAGTAATAGACTAGCGGGAGGGCCTGAGACCCAGTACTTC
CASSNRLAGGPETQYF
>TRBJ1-2|.|.|TRBV28
TGTGCCAGCAGTTTCCAGACGGGGAACTATGGCTACACCTTC
CASSFQTGNYGYTF
>TRBJ1-5|.|TRBD1|TRBV2
TGTGCCAGCAGTGGGACAGGGGAATTTCAGCCCCAGCATTTT
CASSGTGEFQPQHF
>TRBJ2-2|.|TRBD2|TRBV18
TGTGCCAGCTCACCATTCGCACTAGCGGGAGGGGACACCGGGGAGCTGTTTTTT
CASSPFALAGGDTGELFF
>TRBJ2-3|.|TRBD2|TRBV14
TGTGCCAGCAGCCAAGTTAAGTCCGGACTAGGGAGTGCTACGCAGTATTTT
CASSQVKSGLGSATQYF
>TRBJ2-1|.|TRBD2|TRBV6-2/TRBV6-3
TGTGCCAGCAGCTCCGGACTAGCGGTCTACAATGAGCAGTTCTTC
CASSSGLAVYNEQFF